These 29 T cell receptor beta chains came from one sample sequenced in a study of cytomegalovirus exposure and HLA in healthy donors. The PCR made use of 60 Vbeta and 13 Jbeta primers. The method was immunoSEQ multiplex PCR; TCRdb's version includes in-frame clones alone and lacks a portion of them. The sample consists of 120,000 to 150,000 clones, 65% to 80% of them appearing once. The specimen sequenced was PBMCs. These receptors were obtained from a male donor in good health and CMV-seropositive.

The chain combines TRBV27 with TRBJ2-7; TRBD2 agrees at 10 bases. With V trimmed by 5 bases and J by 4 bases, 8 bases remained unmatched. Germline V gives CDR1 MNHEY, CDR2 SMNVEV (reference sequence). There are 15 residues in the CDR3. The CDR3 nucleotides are TGTGCCAGCAGTCCGCCTAGCGGGAGACGGTACGAGCAGTACTTC. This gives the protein CASSPPSGRRYEQYF.

The chain's CDR3 is CASSPSDVAGGRAGELFF. The CDR3 DNA reads TGTGCCAGCAGCCCCTCGGATGTAGCGGGAGGACGAGCCGGGGAGCTGTTTTTT. The V gene is TRBV4-2, the J gene TRBJ2-2, with 10 bases that match TRBD2. Germline CDR1 is LGHNA and CDR2 is YNFKEQ. The V segment lost 4 bases and the J segment 6 bases; nucleotides outside the gene matches: 14. The CDR3 is 18 residues long.

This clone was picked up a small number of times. CDR3 region: CASSEWGSGGDTQYF. The CDR3 region has the DNA TGTGCCAGCAGTGAATGGGGGAGCGGGGGGGATACGCAGTATTTT. The chain carries TRBV25-1 and TRBJ2-3; 9 bases align to TRBD2. The CDR3 runs 15 residues. V lost 1 base and J lost 6; bases outside the gene matches: 5. Germline-derived CDR1 and CDR2 are MGHDK and SYGVNS.

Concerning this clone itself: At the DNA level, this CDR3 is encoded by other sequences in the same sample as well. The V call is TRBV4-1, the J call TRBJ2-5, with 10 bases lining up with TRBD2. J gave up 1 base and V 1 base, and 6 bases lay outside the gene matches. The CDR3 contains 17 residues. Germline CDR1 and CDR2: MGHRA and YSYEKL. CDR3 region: CASSQVSLAGGQETQYF. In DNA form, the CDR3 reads TGCGCCAGCAGCCAAGTATCATTAGCGGGGGGCCAAGAGACCCAGTACTTC.

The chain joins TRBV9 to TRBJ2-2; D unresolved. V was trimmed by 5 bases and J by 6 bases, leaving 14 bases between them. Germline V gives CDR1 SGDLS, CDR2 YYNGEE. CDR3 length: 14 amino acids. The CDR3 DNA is TGTGCCAGCAGTCAGCAAGCAGGTGCCGGGGAGCTGTTTTTT. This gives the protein CASSQQAGAGELFF.

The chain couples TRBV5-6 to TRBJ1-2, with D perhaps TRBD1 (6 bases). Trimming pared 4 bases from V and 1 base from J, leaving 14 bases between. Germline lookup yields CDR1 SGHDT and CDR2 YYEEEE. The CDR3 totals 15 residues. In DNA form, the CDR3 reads TGTGCCAGCAGCATTGGGACAACGCTTAACTATGGCTACACCTTC. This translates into CASSIGTTLNYGYTF.

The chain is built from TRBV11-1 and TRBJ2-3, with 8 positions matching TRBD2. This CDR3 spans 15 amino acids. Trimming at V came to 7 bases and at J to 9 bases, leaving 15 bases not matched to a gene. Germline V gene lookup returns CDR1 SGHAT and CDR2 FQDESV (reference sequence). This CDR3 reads CASTPRLAKADTQYF. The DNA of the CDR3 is TGTGCCAGCACCCCCCGACTAGCGAAAGCGGACACGCAGTATTTT. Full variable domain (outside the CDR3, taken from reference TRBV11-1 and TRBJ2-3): EAEVAQSPRYKITEKSQAVAFWCDPISGHATLYWYRQILGQGPELLVQFQDESVVDDSQLPKDRFSAERLKGVDSTLKIQPAELGDSAMYLCASTPRLAKADTQYFGPGTRLTVL.

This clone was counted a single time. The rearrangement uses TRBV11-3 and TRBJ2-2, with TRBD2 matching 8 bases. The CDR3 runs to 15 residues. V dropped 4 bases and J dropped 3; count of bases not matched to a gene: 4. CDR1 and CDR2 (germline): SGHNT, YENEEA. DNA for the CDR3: TGTGCCAGCAGCTGGACTAGCTCTGACACCGGGGAGCTGTTTTTT. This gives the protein CASSWTSSDTGELFF.

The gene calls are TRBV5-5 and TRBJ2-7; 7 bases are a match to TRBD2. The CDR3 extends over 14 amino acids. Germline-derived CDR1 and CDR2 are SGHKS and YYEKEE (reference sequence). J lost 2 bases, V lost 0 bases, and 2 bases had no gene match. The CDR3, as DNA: TGTGCCAGCAGCTTGGGGGGGACTACCTACGAGCAGTACTTC. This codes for CASSLGGTTYEQYF.

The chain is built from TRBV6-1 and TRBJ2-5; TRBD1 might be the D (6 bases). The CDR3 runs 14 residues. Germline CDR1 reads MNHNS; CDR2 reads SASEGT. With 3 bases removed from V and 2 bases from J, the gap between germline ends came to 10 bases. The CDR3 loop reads CASSDTGWQETQYF. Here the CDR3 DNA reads TGTGCCAGCAGTGACACAGGGTGGCAAGAGACCCAGTACTTC.

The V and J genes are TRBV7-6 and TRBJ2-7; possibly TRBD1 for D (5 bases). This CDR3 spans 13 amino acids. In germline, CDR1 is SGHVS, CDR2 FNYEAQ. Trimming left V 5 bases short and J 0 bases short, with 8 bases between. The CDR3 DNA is TGTGCCAGCAGCCCGACAGTCTCCTACGAGCAGTACTTC. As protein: CASSPTVSYEQYF.

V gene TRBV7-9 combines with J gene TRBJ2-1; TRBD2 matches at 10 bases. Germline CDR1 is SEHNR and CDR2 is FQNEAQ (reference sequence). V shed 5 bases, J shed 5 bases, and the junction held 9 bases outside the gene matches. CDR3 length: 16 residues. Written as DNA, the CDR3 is TGTGCCAGCAGCCCCAGGACTAGCGGCATGAACAATGAGCAGTTCTTC. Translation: CASSPRTSGMNNEQFF.

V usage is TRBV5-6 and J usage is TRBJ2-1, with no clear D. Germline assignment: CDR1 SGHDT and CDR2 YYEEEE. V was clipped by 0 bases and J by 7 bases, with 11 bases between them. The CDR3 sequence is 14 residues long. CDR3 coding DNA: TGTGCCAGCAGCTTGGCACAGATTGCGAATGAGCAGTTCTTC. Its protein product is CASSLAQIANEQFF. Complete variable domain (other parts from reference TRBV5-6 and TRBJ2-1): DAGVTQSPTHLIKTRGQQVTLRCSPKSGHDTVSWYQQALGQGPQFIFQYYEEEERQRGNFPDRFSGHQFPNYSSELNVNALLLGDSALYLCASSLAQIANEQFFGPGTRLTVL.

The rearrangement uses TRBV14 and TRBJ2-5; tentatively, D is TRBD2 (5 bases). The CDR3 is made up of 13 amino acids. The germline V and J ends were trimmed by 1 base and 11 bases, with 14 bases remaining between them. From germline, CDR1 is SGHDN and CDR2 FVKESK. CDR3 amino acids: CASSQVVLGEQYF. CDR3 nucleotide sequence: TGTGCCAGCAGCCAAGTCGTCTTGGGAGAGCAGTACTTC.

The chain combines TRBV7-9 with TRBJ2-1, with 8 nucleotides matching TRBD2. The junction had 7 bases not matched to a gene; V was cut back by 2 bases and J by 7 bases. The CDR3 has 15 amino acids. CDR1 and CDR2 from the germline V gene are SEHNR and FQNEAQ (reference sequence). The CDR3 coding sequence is TGTGCCAGCAGCTTAATGCACGGGGGGGTAAATGAGCAGTTCTTC. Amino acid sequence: CASSLMHGGVNEQFF.

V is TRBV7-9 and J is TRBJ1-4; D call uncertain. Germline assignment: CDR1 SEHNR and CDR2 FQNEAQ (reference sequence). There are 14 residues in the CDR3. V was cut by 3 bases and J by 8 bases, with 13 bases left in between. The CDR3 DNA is TGTGCCAGCAGCTTCTTGGTTGATGGCGAAAAACTGTTTTTT. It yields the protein CASSFLVDGEKLFF.

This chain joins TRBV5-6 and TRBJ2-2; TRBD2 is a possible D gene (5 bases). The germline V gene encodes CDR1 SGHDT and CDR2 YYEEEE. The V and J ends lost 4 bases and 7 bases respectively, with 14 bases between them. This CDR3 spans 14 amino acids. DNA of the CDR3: TGTGCCAGCAGCCCGGGATTCACGGGCGGGGAGCTGTTTTTT. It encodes CASSPGFTGGELFF.

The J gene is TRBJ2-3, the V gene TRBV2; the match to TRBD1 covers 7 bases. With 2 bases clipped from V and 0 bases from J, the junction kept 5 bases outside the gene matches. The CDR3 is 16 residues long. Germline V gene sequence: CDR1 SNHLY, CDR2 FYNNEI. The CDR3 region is CASSESGTVSTDTQYF. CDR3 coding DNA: TGTGCCAGCAGTGAATCGGGGACAGTTAGCACAGATACGCAGTATTTT.

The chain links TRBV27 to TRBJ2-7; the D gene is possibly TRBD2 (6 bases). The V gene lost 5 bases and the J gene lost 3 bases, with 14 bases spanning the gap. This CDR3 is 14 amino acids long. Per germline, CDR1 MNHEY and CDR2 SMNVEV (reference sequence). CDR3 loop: CASSQTGSFYEQYF. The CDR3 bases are TGTGCCAGCAGTCAAACCGGGAGCTTCTACGAGCAGTACTTC.

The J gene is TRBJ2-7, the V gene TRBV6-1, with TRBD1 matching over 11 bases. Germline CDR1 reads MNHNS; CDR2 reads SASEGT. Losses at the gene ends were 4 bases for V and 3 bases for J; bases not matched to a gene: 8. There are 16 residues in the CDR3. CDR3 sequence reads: CASSGDRGLMVYEQYF. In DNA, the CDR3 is TGTGCCAGCAGTGGGGACAGGGGGTTGATGGTCTACGAGCAGTACTTC.

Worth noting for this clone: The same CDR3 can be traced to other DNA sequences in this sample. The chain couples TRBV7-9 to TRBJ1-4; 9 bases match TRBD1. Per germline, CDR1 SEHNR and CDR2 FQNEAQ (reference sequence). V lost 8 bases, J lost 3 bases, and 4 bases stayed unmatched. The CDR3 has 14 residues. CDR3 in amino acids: CASHHRGPNEKLFF. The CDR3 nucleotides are TGTGCCAGCCATCACAGGGGGCCTAATGAAAAACTGTTTTTT.

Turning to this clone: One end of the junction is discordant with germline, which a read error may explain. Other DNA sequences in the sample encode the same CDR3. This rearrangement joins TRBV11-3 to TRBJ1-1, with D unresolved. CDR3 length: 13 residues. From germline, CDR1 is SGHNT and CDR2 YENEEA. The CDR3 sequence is CASSLGGQTEAFF. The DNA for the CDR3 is TGTGCCAGCAGCCTCGGAGGGCAGACTGAAGCTTTCTTC.

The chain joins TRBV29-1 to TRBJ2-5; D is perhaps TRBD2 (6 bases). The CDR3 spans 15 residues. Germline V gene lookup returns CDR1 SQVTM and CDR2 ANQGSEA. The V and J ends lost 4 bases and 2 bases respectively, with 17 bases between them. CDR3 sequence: CSVVWRQRVQETQYF. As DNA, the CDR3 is TGCAGCGTTGTATGGAGACAGCGGGTTCAAGAGACCCAGTACTTC.

The CDR3 DNA reads as TGCAGCGTTGTGGGGGGTAATGAAAAACTGTTTTTT. Encoded protein: CSVVGGNEKLFF. V is TRBV29-1 and J is TRBJ1-4; D possibly corresponds to TRBD1 (5 bases). Germline CDR1 SQVTM, CDR2 ANQGSEA. The CDR3 totals 12 residues. Deletions cut 4 bases from V and 4 bases from J, with 7 bases between.

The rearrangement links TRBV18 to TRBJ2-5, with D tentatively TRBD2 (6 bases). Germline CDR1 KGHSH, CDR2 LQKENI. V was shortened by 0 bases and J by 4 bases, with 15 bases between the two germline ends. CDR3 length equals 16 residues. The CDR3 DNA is TGTGCCAGCTCACCACCAAACGGAGGGGACGGAGAGACCCAGTACTTC. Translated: CASSPPNGGDGETQYF.

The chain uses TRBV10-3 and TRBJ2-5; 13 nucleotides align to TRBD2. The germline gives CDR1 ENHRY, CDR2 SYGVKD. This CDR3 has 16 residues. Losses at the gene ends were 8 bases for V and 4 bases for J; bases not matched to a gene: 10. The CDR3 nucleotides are TGTGCCATCGGCGGACTAGCGGGAGAGGGCGCAGAGACCCAGTACTTC. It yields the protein CAIGGLAGEGAETQYF.

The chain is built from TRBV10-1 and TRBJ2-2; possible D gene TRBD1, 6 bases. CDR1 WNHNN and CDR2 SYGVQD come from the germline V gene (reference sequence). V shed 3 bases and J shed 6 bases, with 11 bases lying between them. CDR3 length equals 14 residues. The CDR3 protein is CASSEQGSPGELFF. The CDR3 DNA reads TGCGCCAGCAGTGAACAGGGTAGCCCCGGGGAGCTGTTTTTT.

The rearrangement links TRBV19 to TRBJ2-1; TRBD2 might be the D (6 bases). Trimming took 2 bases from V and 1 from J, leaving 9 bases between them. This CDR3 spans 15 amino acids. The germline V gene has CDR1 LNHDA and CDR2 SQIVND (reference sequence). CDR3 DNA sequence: TGTGCCAGTAGTATAATGCTAGCGTCCTACAATGAGCAGTTCTTC. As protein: CASSIMLASYNEQFF.

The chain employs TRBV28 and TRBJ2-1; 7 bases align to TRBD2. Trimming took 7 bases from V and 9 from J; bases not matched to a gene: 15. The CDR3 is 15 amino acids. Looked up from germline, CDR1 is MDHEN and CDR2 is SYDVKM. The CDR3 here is CASKRRDGRIREQFF. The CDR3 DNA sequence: TGTGCCAGCAAGAGGCGGGACGGGAGGATTCGTGAGCAGTTCTTC.